This T cell receptor (beta chain) emerged from a study of tumor and adjacent non-tumor tissue in lung cancer. Study overall: The patients, 10 men and roughly 5 women, were roughly 31 to 80 with stage I to III disease. General study points: Tumor TCR diversity, when higher, was linked to shorter survival.

Three rounds of nested PCR, following a modified ARM-PCR protocol, produced the TCRbeta library. TCRdb passed the multiplex PCR reads through MiXCR, listing each CDR3 protein once. The sample shows around 39,000 distinct CDR3 sequences, more than 50% of them seen only once. The CDR3 has 15 residues. Trimming took 1 base from V and 15 from J; bases not matched to a gene: 16. Germline loops: CDR1 SGHAT, CDR2 FQNNGV. The template was RNA from unsorted bulk tissue. Distant lung tissue was collected more than 3 cm away from the tumor edge. Newly diagnosed lung cancer patients had thoracic surgery in China, August–November 2014, without prior chemotherapy. Comment on this clonotype: What it binds is unknown.

Material for sequencing was distant non-tumor lung tissue. The TCR was taken from a man in his fifties with non-small cell lung cancer. The V gene is TRBV11-2, the J gene TRBJ2-3; 7 bases are a match to TRBD1. CDR3 DNA: TGTGCCAGCAGCTTAGTAAGGGGACAGTCAGATATGCAATATTTT. Its protein is CASSLVRGQSDMQYF.